The next 16 T cell receptor beta chains were all read from a single sample in a study of regulatory T cells in long-lasting Graves disease. The time point is: newly diagnosed GD, antithyroid drugs for less than 3 months. The TCR library used RNA extracted from PBMCs. Researchers made TCR beta libraries by using iRepertoire HTBI primers and running Arm-PCR on CDR3 regions. TCRdb reanalysed the multiplex PCR reads using MiXCR and keeps one entry per CDR3 protein. The sample records hundreds of thousands of distinct CDR3 sequences, roughly 16% being singletons. The data were also submitted as part of a second study, on T cells in Graves' hyperthyroidism and ophthalmopathy.

Sequenced material: peripheral blood mononuclear cells (PBMCs), taken at new diagnosis, from a patient treated with antithyroid drugs. The receptors come from a woman aged 25 to 39 with Graves disease.

This clonotype was found many times. The chain has TRBV6-5 and TRBJ2-1; 8 nucleotides match TRBD1. V trimming: 4 bases; J trimming: 7 bases; junction bases outside the gene matches: 6. The CDR3 covers 14 residues. Germline CDR1 MNHEY, CDR2 SVGAGI. The DNA of the CDR3 is TGTGCCAGCAGTTCCAGACAGGGGTTAAATGAGCAGTTCTTC. It encodes CASSSRQGLNEQFF.

The rearrangement joins TRBV10-3 to TRBJ1-5; no definite D call. The CDR3 has 12 residues. In germline, CDR1 is ENHRY, CDR2 SYGVKD. The V end was cut by 6 bases, the J end by 4 bases, with 7 bases between. The CDR3 coding sequence is TGTGCCATCAGGGCAGTAAATCAGCCCCAGCATTTT. Amino acids: CAIRAVNQPQHF.

This clonotype was seen ten or more times. The chain is built from TRBV3-1 and TRBJ1-4, with a tentative D call TRBD1 (5 bases). Deletions cut 4 bases from V and 7 bases from J, with 16 bases between. The CDR3 contains 15 residues. Germline V gene data show CDR1 as LGHDT and CDR2 as YNNKEL (reference sequence). The CDR3 reads CASSRRGRTPEKLFF. In nucleotides, the CDR3 is TGTGCCAGCAGCCGACGGGGGAGGACTCCTGAAAAACTGTTTTTT.

This clonotype has ten or more counts. The chain employs TRBV28 and TRBJ1-4, with a weak D call TRBD1 (5 bases). Germline CDR1 and CDR2: MDHEN and SYDVKM. Trimming pared 3 bases from V and 10 bases from J, leaving 12 bases between. CDR3 length: 13 residues. CDR3 residues: CASSLARVGKLFF. The CDR3 region has the DNA TGTGCCAGCAGTTTGGCCAGGGTCGGAAAACTGTTTTTT.

This chain links TRBV4-1 with TRBJ2-2, with TRBD1 matching 12 bases. CDR3 length: 18 residues. Germline V lookup: CDR1 MGHRA, CDR2 YSYEKL. Trimming cost V 10 bases and J 0 bases; bases outside gene matches: 12. CDR3 nucleotides: TGCGCCATGGGACAGGGGGCCTCCCACTCCACGAACACCGGGGAGCTGTTTTTT. As protein: CAMGQGASHSTNTGELFF.

This clonotype turned up a few times. This rearrangement joins TRBV7-9 to TRBJ2-1, with D maybe TRBD2 (6 bases). This CDR3 comprises 12 residues. Germline V gene sequence: CDR1 SEHNR, CDR2 FQNEAQ (reference sequence). The CDR3 sequence: CVGGASGNEQFF. The CDR3 region has the DNA TGTGTCGGAGGGGCCTCTGGGAATGAGCAGTTCTTC.

The gene calls are TRBV29-1 and TRBJ2-2; 8 bases agree with TRBD1. This CDR3 spans 13 amino acids. The germline gives CDR1 SQVTM, CDR2 ANQGSEA. J was trimmed by 6 bases and V by 7 bases; bases with no gene match: 7. This CDR3 reads CSADRGPSGELFF. CDR3 sequence (DNA): TGCAGCGCCGACAGGGGTCCATCCGGGGAGCTGTTTTTT.

The chain recombines TRBV20-1 with TRBJ2-3; 9 bases line up with TRBD1. J lost 6 bases, V lost 6 bases, and 10 bases had no gene match. Germline CDR1 and CDR2: DFQATT and SNEGSKA (reference sequence). This CDR3 spans 14 amino acids. The CDR3: CSASFRQGEDTQYF. As DNA, the CDR3 is TGCAGTGCGTCATTCAGACAGGGGGAGGATACGCAGTATTTT.

This clonotype was detected ten times or more. The chain combines TRBV6-9 with TRBJ2-1; 8 bases align to TRBD2. J was trimmed by 10 bases and V by 4 bases; bases with no gene match: 9. Germline V CDR1 and CDR2: MNHGY, SVAAGI. This CDR3 spans 14 amino acids. The CDR3 protein is CASSFSGTFGEQFF. CDR3 coding DNA: TGTGCCAGCAGTTTTAGCGGGACCTTTGGGGAGCAGTTCTTC.

This clonotype was counted ten times or more. This chain uses TRBV2 with TRBJ2-7, with 13 nucleotides matching TRBD2. The CDR3 covers 14 residues. The germline gives CDR1 SNHLY, CDR2 FYNNEI. Trimming took 6 bases from V and 5 from J; bases not matched to a gene: 4. The CDR3, as DNA: TGTGCCAGCAGAAGACTAGCGGGAGGTAACGAGCAGTACTTC. Translation: CASRRLAGGNEQYF.

This clonotype has just a few counts. The chain carries TRBV25-1 and TRBJ1-1, with D uncertain. The germline V and J ends were trimmed by 2 bases and 6 bases, with 7 bases remaining between them. The length of the CDR3 is 12 residues. Germline values: CDR1 MGHDK, CDR2 SYGVNS. This chain's CDR3 is CASSEHLAEAFF. CDR3 DNA sequence: TGTGCCAGCAGTGAACATCTTGCTGAAGCTTTCTTT.

In its sample, this clonotype was seen a few times. The V call is TRBV5-6, the J call TRBJ2-1; TRBD2 agrees at 10 bases. J was trimmed by 0 bases and V by 1 base; bases with no gene match: 10. Germline V gene lookup returns CDR1 SGHDT and CDR2 YYEEEE. The CDR3 consists of 19 residues. Written as DNA, the CDR3 is TGTGCCAGCAGCTTGTATGGTACTAGCGGGATCTTCTCCTACAATGAGCAGTTCTTC. Amino acid sequence: CASSLYGTSGIFSYNEQFF.

This chain connects TRBV30 to TRBJ2-6; no definite D call. V was shortened by 6 bases and J by 1 base, with 7 bases between the two germline ends. Germline V lookup: CDR1 GTSNPN, CDR2 SVGIG (reference sequence). The CDR3 is 13 residues long. The CDR3 region is CACLKSGANVLTF. Written as DNA, the CDR3 is TGTGCCTGCCTGAAGTCTGGGGCCAACGTCCTGACTTTC.

This clonotype came up many times. The genes are TRBV28 and TRBJ2-1; 11 bases match TRBD2. Germline-derived CDR1 and CDR2 are MDHEN and SYDVKM. Trimming removed 5 bases from V and 5 bases from J; junction bases left unmatched: 8. There are 16 residues in the CDR3. CDR3 DNA sequence: TGTGCCAGCAGTCCTCCGACTAGCGGGAACAACAATGAGCAGTTCTTC. This encodes CASSPPTSGNNNEQFF.

This clonotype was picked up a small number of times. This chain joins TRBV20-1 and TRBJ2-3, with 9 bases aligning to TRBD1. This CDR3 spans 14 amino acids. The J segment lost 4 bases and the V segment lost 1 base, leaving 3 bases of the junction unmatched. Per germline, CDR1 DFQATT and CDR2 SNEGSKA (reference sequence). For the CDR3, the DNA is TGCAGTGCTAGAGGGACAGGGGTGGCAGATACGCAGTATTTT. Protein product: CSARGTGVADTQYF.

The V call is TRBV28, the J call TRBJ2-7, with D possibly called TRBD1 or TRBD2 (5 bases each). This CDR3 region has 15 residues. The V end lost 7 bases, the J end lost 2 bases, and 18 bases lay between the germline ends. Germline CDR1 and CDR2: MDHEN and SYDVKM. This CDR3 is CASTPPAGRAYEQYF. CDR3 in DNA: TGTGCCAGCACCCCTCCGGCGGGCAGGGCCTACGAGCAGTACTTC.